Reported below is one T cell receptor beta chain. No antigen is known for it. This specimen belongs to a study of cytomegalovirus exposure and HLA in healthy donors. General observations from the study: Cytomegalovirus-associated TCR beta chains were listed, numbering some 150.

Trimming took 2 bases from V and 4 from J, leaving 5 bases between them. CDR3 length: 12 amino acids. Germline CDR1 reads LNHDA; CDR2 reads SQIVND (reference sequence). PCR was performed using 60 Vbeta and 13 Jbeta primers. Methods used by the authors: The authors later counted approximately 80 million unique TCR beta chains, 8.5 million to 13 million of them shared. Repertoires were generated with immunoSEQ multiplex PCR, while TCRdb's copy carries only in-frame clones and drops some. V and J calls and clone size are those listed in that table; D and trimming were worked out from the DNA. Of 90,000 or so clones in the sample, around 78% were seen once.

The origin of this receptor is a male donor in good health and CMV-seropositive. V gene TRBV19 combines with J gene TRBJ1-2; D remains unclear. The sample was PBMCs. Written as DNA, the CDR3 is TGTGCCAGTAGTATATTCAGCTATGGCTACACCTTC. Amino acids: CASSIFSYGYTF. Full variable domain (remainder filled in from reference TRBV19 and TRBJ1-2): DGGITQSPKYLFRKEGQNVTLSCEQNLNHDAMYWYRQDPGQGLRLIYYSQIVNDFQKGDIAEGYSVSREKKESFPLTVTSAQKNPTAFYLCASSIFSYGYTFGSGTRLTVV.